This T cell receptor (beta chain) was profiled in a study of neoadjuvant anti-PD-1 for oral cavity cancer. Noted time point: after neoadjuvant nivolumab, at surgical resection. Stage II-IVA oral cavity squamous cell carcinoma was new and untreated by systemic or radiation therapy. Patients had HPV-negative, locally advanced oral cavity squamous cell carcinoma. Germline CDR1 SNHLY, CDR2 FYNNEI. The CDR3 is made up of 14 amino acids. V lost 1 base and J 7 bases, leaving 13 bases between the germline ends. Six replicates per PBMC sample, mostly from about 460 ng of genomic DNA. Some clones are missing from TCRdb's copy, which holds only in-frame ones; the method was immunoSEQ multiplex PCR. The sample includes 8,300 or so clones, more than 65% of them seen just once.

Sequencing was performed on PBMCs, taken after nivolumab (anti-PD-1) treatment. The receptor's source is a person aged 40 to 85 with oral cavity squamous cell carcinoma. The chain carries TRBV2 and TRBJ2-5; the D gene is possibly TRBD1 (5 bases). The CDR3 spells CASSEGVGLGTQYF. Written as DNA, the CDR3 is TGTGCCAGCAGTGAAGGGGTGGGGCTCGGGACCCAGTACTTC.